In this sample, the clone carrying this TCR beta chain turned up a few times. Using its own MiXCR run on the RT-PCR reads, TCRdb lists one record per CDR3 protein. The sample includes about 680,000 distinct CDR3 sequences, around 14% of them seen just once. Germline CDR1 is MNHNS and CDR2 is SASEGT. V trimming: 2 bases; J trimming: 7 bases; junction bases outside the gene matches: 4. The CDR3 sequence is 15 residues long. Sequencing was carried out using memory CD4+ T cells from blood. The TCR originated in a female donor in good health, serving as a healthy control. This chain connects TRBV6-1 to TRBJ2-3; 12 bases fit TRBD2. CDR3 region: CASSESWTSGNTQYF. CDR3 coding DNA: TGTGCCAGCAGTGAATCCTGGACTAGCGGGAATACGCAGTATTTT.